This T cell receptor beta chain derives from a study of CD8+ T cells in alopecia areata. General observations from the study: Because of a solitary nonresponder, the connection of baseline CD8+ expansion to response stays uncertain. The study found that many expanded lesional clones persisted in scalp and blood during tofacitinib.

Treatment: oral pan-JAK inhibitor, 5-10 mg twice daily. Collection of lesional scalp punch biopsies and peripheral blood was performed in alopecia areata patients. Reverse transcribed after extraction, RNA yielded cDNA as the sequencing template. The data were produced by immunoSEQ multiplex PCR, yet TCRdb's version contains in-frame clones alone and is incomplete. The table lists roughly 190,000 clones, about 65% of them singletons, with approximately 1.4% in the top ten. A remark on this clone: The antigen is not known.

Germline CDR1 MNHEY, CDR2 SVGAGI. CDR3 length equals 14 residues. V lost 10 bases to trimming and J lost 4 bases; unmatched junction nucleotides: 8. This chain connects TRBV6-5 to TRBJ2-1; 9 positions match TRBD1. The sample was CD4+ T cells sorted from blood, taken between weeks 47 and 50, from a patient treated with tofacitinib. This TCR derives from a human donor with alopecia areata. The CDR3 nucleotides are TGTGCCACCAAGACCGGGACAGGGTACAATGAGCAGTTCTTC. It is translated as CATKTGTGYNEQFF.